Below, one T cell receptor (beta chain) is given with its context. Its matching antigen is unknown. Intraepithelial and lamina propria lymphocytes were freed from processed graft tissue. The assay was immunoSEQ multiplex PCR, and TCRdb's table has in-frame clones only and misses some. The profile shows some 13,000 clones, over 70% of them singletons. This sample stems from a study of graft-versus-host responses after intestinal transplantation. Study results and limitations: GvH clones occurred in recipient marrow; some first appeared in ileum or blood. Peak levels of circulating GvH clones tracked with early post-transplant HvG declines.

The CDR3 consists of 13 residues. Germline lookup yields CDR1 WSHSY and CDR2 SAAADI. The ends were cut back, 5 bases at V and 2 bases at J, with 10 bases in the middle. The sequence came from a human patient who received an intestinal transplant, so some T cells may come from the graft donor. The chain is built from TRBV10-2 and TRBJ2-7; D might be TRBD1 (6 bases). Sequenced here: ileum tissue, sampled 16 days after intestinal transplant. This CDR3 reads CASSRTVTYEQYF. DNA of the CDR3: TGCGCCAGCAGTCGGACAGTAACCTACGAGCAGTACTTC.